The clone carrying this T cell receptor (beta chain) was found many times. Germline V gene data show CDR1 as SGHTA and CDR2 as FQGNSA. This CDR3 has 15 residues. The V and J ends lost 4 bases and 3 bases, in that order; junction bases with no gene match: 4. The data stem from a study of T-cell reconstitution after alpha-beta-depleted transplantation in children. Preparation of the TCRbeta library was carried out with unique molecular identifiers. A single record per CDR3 protein comes from TCRdb applying MiXCR to the PCR reads. The table records around 670,000 distinct CDR3 sequences, 13% of them present only once.

This material consisted of PBMCs, taken before TCRalphabeta/CD19-depleted stem cell transplant. This receptor was identified in a girl aged 2 to 9 with congenital amegakaryocytic thrombocytopenia, due to receive a stem cell transplant. The V gene is TRBV7-2, the J gene TRBJ2-7; 12 bases map to TRBD2. The CDR3: CASSYPTSGSYEQYF. CDR3 DNA: TGTGCCAGCAGCTACCCGACTAGCGGGAGCTACGAGCAGTACTTC.